The 14 T cell receptor beta chains given below trace back to one sample, sequenced in a study of blood T cell repertoires in COVID-19. Only in-frame clones appear in the TCRdb table, and some are missing; sequencing was by immunoSEQ multiplex PCR. In the table there are about 220,000 clones, approximately 81% of which are singletons. Sequenced input: peripheral blood. These receptors all come from a man younger than 40 with active or convalescent COVID-19.

This sequence joins TRBV28 and TRBJ1-2; D is uncertain. The CDR3 is made up of 12 amino acids. Trimming took 3 bases from V and 4 from J, leaving 6 bases between them. The V gene's germline CDR1 is MDHEN and CDR2 SYDVKM. CDR3 DNA sequence: TGTGCCAGCAGTTTGAGGTTCTATGGCTACACCTTC. Amino acids: CASSLRFYGYTF.

This clone has more than one count but fewer than ten. The chain employs TRBV3-1 (or the pseudogene TRBV3-2) and TRBJ1-5, with D uncertain. The CDR3 is made up of 14 amino acids. Deletions cut 0 bases from V and 7 bases from J, with 10 bases between. CDR1 LGHDT and CDR2 YNNKEL come from the germline V gene (reference sequence). Here the CDR3 reads CASSQDPSLQPQHF. For the CDR3, the DNA is TGTGCCAGCAGCCAAGACCCTTCTCTCCAGCCCCAGCATTTT.

The chain links TRBV7-9 to TRBJ1-2; the D gene is possibly TRBD1 (5 bases). The CDR3 is 14 amino acids. Germline CDR1 is SEHNR and CDR2 is FQNEAQ (reference sequence). V lost 7 bases, J lost 4 bases, and 16 bases lay in between. In DNA form, the CDR3 reads TGTGCCAGCACCTCTGGGGGGGGTTTCTATGGCTACACCTTC. Translating gives CASTSGGGFYGYTF.

The chain joins TRBV4-1 to TRBJ2-1; 8 nucleotides agree with TRBD1. V shed 4 bases and J 4 bases; nucleotides not matched to a gene: 6. Germline CDR1 reads MGHRA; CDR2 reads YSYEKL. The CDR3 length is 15 residues. The CDR3 coding sequence is TGCGCCAGCAGCCCTAGGACAGGGATTTACAATGAGCAGTTCTTC. It is translated as CASSPRTGIYNEQFF.

The chain recombines TRBV30 with TRBJ2-3; D is perhaps TRBD1 (5 bases). From germline, CDR1 is GTSNPN and CDR2 SVGIG (reference sequence). V was clipped by 0 bases and J by 5 bases, with 9 bases between them. The CDR3 spans 13 residues. The CDR3 spells CAWSVLRGDTQYF. The CDR3 region has the DNA TGTGCCTGGAGTGTACTAAGGGGAGATACGCAGTATTTT.

The CDR3 nucleotides read TGTGCTCAGGGGATGAGCCGTCAGCCCCAGCATTTT. It encodes CAQGMSRQPQHF. V and J are TRBV28 and TRBJ1-5, with D tentatively TRBD1 (6 bases). The length of the CDR3 is 12 residues. Germline CDR1 MDHEN, CDR2 SYDVKM.

The chain combines TRBV4-3 with TRBJ2-7, with 7 bases aligning to TRBD2. In germline, CDR1 is LGHNA, CDR2 YSLEER. This CDR3 is 13 amino acids long. V trimming: 6 bases; J trimming: 2 bases; junction bases outside the gene matches: 4. In DNA form, the CDR3 reads TGCGCCAGCAGTCCGGGACTAACCTACGAGCAGTACTTC. Amino acid sequence: CASSPGLTYEQYF.

The chain is built from TRBV5-4 and TRBJ2-3, with 8 bases that match TRBD2. This CDR3 spans 14 amino acids. Looked up from germline, CDR1 is SGHNT and CDR2 is YYREEE (reference sequence). V trimming: 6 bases; J trimming: 5 bases; junction bases outside the gene matches: 8. The CDR3 DNA is TGTGCCAGCAAACGGGGGGGCGAGGAAGATACGCAGTATTTT. This sequence encodes CASKRGGEEDTQYF. Combining the CDR3 with reference TRBV5-4 and TRBJ2-3 gives the whole variable domain ETGVTQSPTHLIKTRGQQVTLRCSSQSGHNTVSWYQQALGQGPQFIFQYYREEENGRGNFPPRFSGLQFPNYSSELNVNALELDDSALYLCASKRGGEEDTQYFGPGTRLTVL.

The rearrangement joins TRBV29-1 to TRBJ1-1; no clear D gene. The germline V and J ends were trimmed by 4 bases and 1 base, with 13 bases remaining between them. There are 14 residues in the CDR3. The germline CDR1 and CDR2 sequences are SQVTM and ANQGSEA. CDR3 nucleotides: TGCAGCGTTGGTGTGGCGGGCGGGAACACTGAAGCTTTCTTT. Encoded protein: CSVGVAGGNTEAFF.

The J gene is TRBJ2-1, the V gene TRBV5-1, with 7 bases matching TRBD1. Germline V lookup: CDR1 SGHRS, CDR2 YFSETQ. This CDR3 comprises 14 residues. After removal of 2 bases from V and 7 bases from J, the junction contained 6 bases not matched to a gene. CDR3 nucleotide sequence: TGCGCCAGCAGCTTTGACAGGGCGAGAAATGAGCAGTTCTTC. Translating gives CASSFDRARNEQFF.

The chain recombines TRBV5-1 with TRBJ2-5, with D tentatively TRBD2 (7 bases). Germline loops: CDR1 SGHRS, CDR2 YFSETQ. The ends were cut back, 4 bases at V and 5 bases at J, with 12 bases in the middle. This CDR3 has 13 residues. CDR3 residues: CASSMGGPETQYF. CDR3 sequence (DNA): TGCGCCAGCAGCATGGGGGGGCCGGAGACCCAGTACTTC.

This rearrangement joins TRBV5-6 to TRBJ2-1, with 8 nucleotides matching TRBD1. The CDR3 loop spans 15 amino acids. J was trimmed by 7 bases and V by 2 bases; bases with no gene match: 8. Germline V lookup: CDR1 SGHDT, CDR2 YYEEEE. The CDR3 reads CASSFSGQGGNEQFF. CDR3 DNA: TGTGCCAGCAGCTTTTCCGGACAGGGTGGGAATGAGCAGTTCTTC.

For the CDR3, the DNA is TGTGCCAGCAGTGAAACCCTCTTGACTAGCGGTTATTACAATGAGCAGTTCTTC. It encodes CASSETLLTSGYYNEQFF. V usage is TRBV2 and J usage is TRBJ2-1; 9 positions agree with TRBD2. The CDR3 extends over 18 amino acids. Unmatched junction bases numbered 12, after V lost 2 bases and J lost 4 bases. CDR1 is SNHLY and CDR2 is FYNNEI in the germline V gene.

This sequence joins TRBV4-1 and TRBJ1-3; TRBD1 agrees at 8 bases. V trimming: 4 bases; J trimming: 2 bases; junction bases outside the gene matches: 16. The CDR3 is made up of 19 amino acids. Germline-derived CDR1 and CDR2 are MGHRA and YSYEKL. CDR3 coding DNA: TGCGCCAGCAGCCGGACAGGGAATAGGCTGTCTGAGGCTGGAAACACCATATATTTT. Translation: CASSRTGNRLSEAGNTIYF.